The 5 T cell receptor beta chains below were found in one sample sequenced in a study of T cell repertoires in cytomegalovirus infection. One entry per CDR3 protein results from TCRdb running MiXCR on the reads. Of fewer than 700,000 distinct CDR3 sequences detected, 20% to 25% appear once; the ten largest clones hold less than 9.5%. Sequencing was carried out using CD8+ T cells from PBMCs. The receptors shown here come from a human donor in good health (CMV status not recorded). Some clones in this sample may be carry-over from other donors' samples.

Regarding this clonotype: A read error may explain this, as a much larger clone is one base away. This sequence joins TRBV7-9 and TRBJ2-7; TRBD1 aligns across 7 bases. The V gene end was trimmed by 5 bases and the J gene end by 2 bases; junction bases not matched to a gene: 12. The CDR3 sequence is 16 residues long. Germline lookup yields CDR1 SEHNR and CDR2 FQNEAQ (reference sequence). The CDR3 coding sequence is TGTGCCAGCAGCAACCAGGGACAGAGCCTCCCCTACGAGCAGTACGTC. Translated: CASSNQGQSLPYEQYV.

The rearrangement uses TRBV7-9 and TRBJ2-2; D remains unclear. The germline CDR1 and CDR2 sequences are SEHNR and FQNEAQ (reference sequence). The CDR3 has 16 amino acids. The V and J ends lost 3 bases and 3 bases respectively, with 14 bases between them. CDR3 sequence reads: CASSFSWLDHTGELFF. The CDR3 region has the DNA TGTGCCAGCAGCTTTAGTTGGTTGGATCACACCGGGGAGCTGTTTTTT. Supplemented by reference TRBV7-9 and TRBJ2-2, the full variable domain reads DTGVSQNPRHKITKRGQNVTFRCDPISEHNRLYWYRQTLGQGPEFLTYFQNEAQLEKSRLLSDRFSAERPKGSFSTLEIQRTEQGDSAMYLCASSFSWLDHTGELFFGEGSRLTVL.

This clonotype was observed a few times. The chain employs TRBV28 and TRBJ2-3; 7 bases agree with TRBD2. The CDR3 consists of 14 residues. CDR1 is MDHEN, CDR2 SYDVKM, per germline. V lost 6 bases and J lost 6; bases outside the gene matches: 9. The CDR3 DNA sequence: TGTGCCAGCAGCCCCGACACCGGGGGGGATACGCAGTATTTT. This codes for CASSPDTGGDTQYF.

V and J are TRBV20-1 and TRBJ1-2, with TRBD1 as a possible D gene (6 bases). Germline V gene sequence: CDR1 DFQATT, CDR2 SNEGSKA (reference sequence). With 6 bases removed from V and 7 bases from J, the gap between germline ends came to 15 bases. The CDR3 consists of 12 residues. CDR3 nucleotide sequence: TGCAGTGCAAGATACGGGGGGCTTGGCTACACCTTC. Translation: CSARYGGLGYTF.

V gene TRBV4-2 combines with J gene TRBJ1-1, with D perhaps TRBD1 (5 bases). V was pared by 4 bases and J by 3 bases, with 12 bases between. This CDR3 is built from 14 residues. Looked up from germline, CDR1 is LGHNA and CDR2 is YNFKEQ. In DNA form, the CDR3 reads TGTGCCAGCAGCCCCCCGGGGGTTTACACTGAAGCTTTCTTT. Translating it yields CASSPPGVYTEAFF.